This TCR beta chain was documented in a study of blood T cell repertoires in COVID-19. Whole-study context: Both acute and convalescent COVID-19 samples were obtained from the United States, Italy and Spain. Sample material is recorded as cDNA or gDNA derived from T cells, B-cell-depleted T cells, or PBMCs.

This clone has a single count. In the authors' workflow: Scientists estimated how many nucleated cells there were by amplifying reference gene primers. This table comes from immunoSEQ multiplex PCR, and its TCRdb copy is limited to in-frame clones, with some not included. D and trimming come from the DNA, and the V and J calls and clone size come from that table. The data show 250,000 or so clones, 70% to 90% seen once. Germline CDR1 and CDR2: LGHDT and YNNKEL (reference sequence). CDR3 length equals 15 residues. V dropped 0 bases and J dropped 4 bases, with 12 bases sitting between them. Sequencing used peripheral blood. The clonotype comes from a man aged 18 to 29 with active or convalescent COVID-19. The chain joins TRBV3-1 (or the pseudogene TRBV3-2) to TRBJ1-2; D is unclear. The CDR3 DNA reads TGTGCCAGCAGCCAAGACCGGGGAGGTTCCTATGGCTACACCTTC. Its protein product is CASSQDRGGSYGYTF.